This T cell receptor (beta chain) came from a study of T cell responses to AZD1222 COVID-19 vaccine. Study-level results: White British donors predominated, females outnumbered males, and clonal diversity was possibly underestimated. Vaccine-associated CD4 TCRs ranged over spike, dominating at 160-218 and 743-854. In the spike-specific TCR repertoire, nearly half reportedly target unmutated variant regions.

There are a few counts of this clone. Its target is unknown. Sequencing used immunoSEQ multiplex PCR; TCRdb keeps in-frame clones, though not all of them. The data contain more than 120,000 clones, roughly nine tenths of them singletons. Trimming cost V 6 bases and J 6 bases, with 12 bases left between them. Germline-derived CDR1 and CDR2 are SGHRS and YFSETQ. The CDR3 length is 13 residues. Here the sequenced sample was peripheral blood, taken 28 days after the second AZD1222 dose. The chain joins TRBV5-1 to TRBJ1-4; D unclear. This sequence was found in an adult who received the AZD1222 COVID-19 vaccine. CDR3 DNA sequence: TGCGCCAGCAAGGGAAATGTGGATGAAAAACTGTTTTTT. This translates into CASKGNVDEKLFF.